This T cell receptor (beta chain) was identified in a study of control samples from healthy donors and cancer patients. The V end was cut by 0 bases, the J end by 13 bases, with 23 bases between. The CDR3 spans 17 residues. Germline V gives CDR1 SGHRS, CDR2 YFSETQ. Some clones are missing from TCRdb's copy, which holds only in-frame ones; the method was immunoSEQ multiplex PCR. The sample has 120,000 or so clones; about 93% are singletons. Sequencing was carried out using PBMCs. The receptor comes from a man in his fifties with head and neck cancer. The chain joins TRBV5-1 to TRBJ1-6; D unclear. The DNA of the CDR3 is TGCGCCAGCAGCTTGGAACGGCCGTTGGGTAATTCAAGGCCCCTCCACTTT. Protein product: CASSLERPLGNSRPLHF.